This T cell receptor (beta chain) derives from a study of T cells in tuberculosis. Turning to the study itself: IGRA-negative adolescents, IGRA-positive adolescents with latent tuberculosis and adults with active tuberculosis formed this South African cohort.

On average about 100,000 T cells per donor were immunosequenced. V was clipped by 4 bases and J by 4 bases; unmatched bases: 9. Germline lookup yields CDR1 MNHNY and CDR2 SVGAGI (reference sequence). CDR3 size: 16 residues. Comments on this clone: The antigen is unknown.

Study-wide results and limits: Cases with active tuberculosis were adults, while controls were adolescents. GMM-specific TCRs were nearer to active tuberculosis alpha repertoires, suggesting expansion.

Repertoires were generated with immunoSEQ multiplex PCR, while TCRdb's copy carries only in-frame clones and drops some. This sample carries 35,000 to 40,000 clones, 94% of them seen once, and the ten largest clones take around an eighth. The sample was PBMCs. The chain couples TRBV6-6 to TRBJ1-4; 7 nucleotides line up with TRBD1. This receptor was taken from a donor aged 10-35 years with latent tuberculosis or without tuberculosis infection. Some clones in this sample may be carry-over from other donors' samples. The CDR3 is CASSSGQVAINEKLFF. CDR3 sequence (DNA): TGTGCCAGCAGTTCTGGACAGGTCGCCATTAATGAAAAACTGTTTTTT.